This TCR beta chain was recorded in a study of monozygotic twins with inflammatory bowel disease. Per the germline V gene, CDR1 is LGHDT and CDR2 is YNNKEL (reference sequence). The CDR3 has 16 residues. With the 5' RACE reads reprocessed, TCRdb shows one record per CDR3 protein and no DNA. The sample has fewer than 550,000 distinct CDR3 sequences. Specimen: blood. The V gene is TRBV3-1, the J gene TRBJ2-3; with no DNA, the TCRdb D assignment of TRBD1 cannot be verified. The receptor was isolated from a human donor with ulcerative colitis or Crohn's disease, or a healthy co-twin of an affected twin (not recorded which). CDR3 protein: CASSQGANRGTDTQYF.